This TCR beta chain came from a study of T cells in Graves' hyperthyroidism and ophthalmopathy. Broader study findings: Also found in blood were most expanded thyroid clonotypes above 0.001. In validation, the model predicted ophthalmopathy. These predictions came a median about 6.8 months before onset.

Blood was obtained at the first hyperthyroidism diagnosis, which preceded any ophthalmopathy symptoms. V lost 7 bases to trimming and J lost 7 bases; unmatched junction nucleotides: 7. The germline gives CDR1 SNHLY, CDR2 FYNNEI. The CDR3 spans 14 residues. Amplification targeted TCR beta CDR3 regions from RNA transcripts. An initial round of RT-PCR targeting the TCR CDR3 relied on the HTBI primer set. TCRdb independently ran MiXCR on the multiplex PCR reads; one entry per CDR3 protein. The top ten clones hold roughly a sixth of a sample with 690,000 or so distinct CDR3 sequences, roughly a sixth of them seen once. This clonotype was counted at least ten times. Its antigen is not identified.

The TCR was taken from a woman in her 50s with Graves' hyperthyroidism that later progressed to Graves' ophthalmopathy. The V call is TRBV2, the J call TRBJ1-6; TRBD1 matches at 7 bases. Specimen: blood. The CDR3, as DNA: TGTGCCAGCATTCTGGGACAGCAAAATTCACCCCTCCACTTT. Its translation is CASILGQQNSPLHF.